A single T cell receptor (beta chain) is shown here with its context. The data belong to a study of blood T cell repertoires in COVID-19. Background on the study: Nucleic acid was either cDNA or gDNA, and it came from T cells, B-cell-depleted T cells, or PBMCs.

The data were produced by immunoSEQ multiplex PCR, yet TCRdb's version contains in-frame clones alone and is incomplete. The sample includes some 130,000 clones, about nine tenths of them seen just once. This CDR3 has 12 residues. V was trimmed by 3 bases and J by 8 bases, leaving 10 bases between them. The germline V gene encodes CDR1 MDHEN and CDR2 SYDVKM. The sequence derives from a man aged 50 to 60 with acute or convalescent COVID-19. The J gene is TRBJ1-2, the V gene TRBV28; D is uncertain. Sequencing was done on a sample of peripheral blood. The CDR3, as DNA: TGTGCCAGCAGTTTGAGGTTGAGGGGCTACACCTTC. Translated: CASSLRLRGYTF.